This is a list of T cell receptor beta chains from one sample in a study of T cell repertoires in cytomegalovirus infection. Their target antigens are unknown. TCRdb reanalysed the reads using MiXCR and keeps one entry per CDR3 protein. The sample yields around 7,500 distinct CDR3 sequences, approximately 60% seen once. The source material was PBMCs, sequenced either directly or after in vitro stimulation (not recorded which). These receptors all stem from a human donor in good health (CMV status not recorded). Some clones in this sample may be carry-over from other donors' samples. Both conserved end residues are part of each CDR3. Fields, in order: V gene, CDR3 length, D gene, CDR3 protein. A D gene is named only where the DNA matches it firmly.

TRBV7-8	15	.	CASSSLSSLGNIQYF
TRBV2	15	.	CASKASLSPWGGSPF
TRBV28	18	.	CASSFGGGWAAYGNTIYF
TRBV12-3/TRBV12-4	14	TRBD1	CASTKPGQPYEQYF
TRBV5-8	17	.	CASSWGDSHRGTDTQYF
TRBV7-2	12	.	CASSFFKGVQYF
TRBV24-1	14	TRBD1	CATSDLTGEETRYF
TRBV28	19	.	CASSLWGGVGGRLNNEQFF
TRBV27	16	TRBD1	CASSSPGQGWKNEQFF
TRBV7-3	15	TRBD2	CALSFPGGNTGELFF
TRBV5-1	13	.	CASSLRLYTEAFF
TRBV7-6	14	.	CASSLEPGLDEQYF
TRBV14	12	.	CASSPRGYETYF
TRBV6-1	16	TRBD2	CASRKGTSGSLYEQYF
TRBV5-8	15	TRBD1	CASSLRGQNSQPQHF
TRBV5-8	14	.	CASSSQGYNSPLHF
TRBV6-1	16	.	CASSEALGQNTGELFF
TRBV7-9	15	.	CASSLQLLSGNTIYF
TRBV27	15	.	CASRSIQGHNYGYTF
TRBV27	10	.	CSSHGETQYF
TRBV11-3	15	.	CASSAGQGETGELFF
TRBV5-1	14	.	CASSLGATNEKLFF
TRBV12-3/TRBV12-4	20	.	CASSSRSLQGGERSYHEQFF
TRBV7-6	15	.	CASSPETYSNQPQHF
TRBV7-2	15	TRBD1	CASSTDRGLNYEQYF
TRBV6-5	17	TRBD1	CASSYSATGVGNTEAFF
TRBV6-5	15	.	CASSYLPGGDYGYTF
TRBV6-5	15	TRBD1	CATGLRQGTTQPQHF
TRBV6-6	14	TRBD1	CASSYLGQGNEAFF
TRBV6-6	15	.	CASSYLARGNTEAFF
TRBV28	14	TRBD1	CASSSLGTEDGYTF
TRBV11-2	13	.	CASSLGSDEKLFF
TRBV7-9	15	TRBD1	CASIDRDRLHYEQYF